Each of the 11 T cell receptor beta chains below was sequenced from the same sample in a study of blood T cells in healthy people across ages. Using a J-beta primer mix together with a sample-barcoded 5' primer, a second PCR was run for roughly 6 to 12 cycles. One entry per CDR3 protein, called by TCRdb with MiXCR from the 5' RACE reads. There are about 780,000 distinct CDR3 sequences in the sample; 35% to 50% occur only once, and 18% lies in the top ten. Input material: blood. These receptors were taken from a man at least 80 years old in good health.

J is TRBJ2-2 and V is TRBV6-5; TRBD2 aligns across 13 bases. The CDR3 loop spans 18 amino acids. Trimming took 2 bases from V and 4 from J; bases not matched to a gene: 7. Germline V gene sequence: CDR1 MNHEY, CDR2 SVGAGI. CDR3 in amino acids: CASSYLGLAGAATGELFF. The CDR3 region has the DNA TGTGCCAGCAGTTACCTCGGACTAGCGGGAGCGGCCACCGGGGAGCTGTTTTTT.

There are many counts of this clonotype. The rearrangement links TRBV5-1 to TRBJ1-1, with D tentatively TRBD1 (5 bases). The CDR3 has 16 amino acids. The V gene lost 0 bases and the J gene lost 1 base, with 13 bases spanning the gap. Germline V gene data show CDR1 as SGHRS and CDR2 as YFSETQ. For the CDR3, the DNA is TGCGCCAGCAGCTTGGATCCCCCAGGGTCGAACACTGAAGCTTTCTTT. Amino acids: CASSLDPPGSNTEAFF.

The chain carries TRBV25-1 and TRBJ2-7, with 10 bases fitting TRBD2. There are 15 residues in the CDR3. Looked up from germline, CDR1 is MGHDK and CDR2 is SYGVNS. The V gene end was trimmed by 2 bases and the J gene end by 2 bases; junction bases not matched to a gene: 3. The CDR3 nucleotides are TGTGCCAGCAGTGAAGCCAGCGGGAGGGCCTACGAGCAGTACTTC. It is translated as CASSEASGRAYEQYF.

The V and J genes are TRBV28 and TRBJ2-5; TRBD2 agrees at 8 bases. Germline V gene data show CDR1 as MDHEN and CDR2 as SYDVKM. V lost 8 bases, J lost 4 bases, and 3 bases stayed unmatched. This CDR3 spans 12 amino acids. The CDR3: CASGTSVETQYF. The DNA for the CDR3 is TGTGCCAGCGGGACTAGTGTAGAGACCCAGTACTTC.

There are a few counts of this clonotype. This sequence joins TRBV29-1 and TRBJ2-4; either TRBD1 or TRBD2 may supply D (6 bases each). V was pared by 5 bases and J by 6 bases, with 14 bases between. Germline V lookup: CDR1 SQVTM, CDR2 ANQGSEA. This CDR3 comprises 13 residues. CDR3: CSVQGSGGNIQYF. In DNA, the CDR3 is TGCAGCGTTCAGGGGTCCGGGGGAAACATTCAGTACTTC.

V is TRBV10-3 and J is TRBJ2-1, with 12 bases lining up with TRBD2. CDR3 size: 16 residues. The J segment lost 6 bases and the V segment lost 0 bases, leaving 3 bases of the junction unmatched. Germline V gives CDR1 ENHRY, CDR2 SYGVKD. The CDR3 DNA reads TGTGCCATCAGTGAGTCGTCTAGCGGGAGGGGCAATGAGCAGTTCTTC. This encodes CAISESSSGRGNEQFF.

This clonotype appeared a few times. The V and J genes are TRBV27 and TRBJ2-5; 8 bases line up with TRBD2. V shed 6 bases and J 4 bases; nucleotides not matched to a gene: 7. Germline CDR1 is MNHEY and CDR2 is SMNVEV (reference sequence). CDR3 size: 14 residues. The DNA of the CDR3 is TGTGCCAGCAGCCAAAGCGGGAGTCGAGAGACCCAGTACTTC. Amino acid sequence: CASSQSGSRETQYF.

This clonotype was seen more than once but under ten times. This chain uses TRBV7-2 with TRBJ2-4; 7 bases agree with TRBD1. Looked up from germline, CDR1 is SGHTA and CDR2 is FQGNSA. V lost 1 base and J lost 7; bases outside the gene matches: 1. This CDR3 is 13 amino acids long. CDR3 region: CASSLEDRNIQYF. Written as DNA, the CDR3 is TGTGCCAGCAGCTTAGAGGACAGGAACATTCAGTACTTC.

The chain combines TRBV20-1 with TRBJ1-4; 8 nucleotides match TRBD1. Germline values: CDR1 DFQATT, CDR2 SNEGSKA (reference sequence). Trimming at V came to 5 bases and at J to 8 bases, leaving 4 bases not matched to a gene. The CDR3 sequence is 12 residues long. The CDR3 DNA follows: TGCAGTGCTCAGGGGGCCCGAGAAAAACTGTTTTTT. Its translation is CSAQGAREKLFF.

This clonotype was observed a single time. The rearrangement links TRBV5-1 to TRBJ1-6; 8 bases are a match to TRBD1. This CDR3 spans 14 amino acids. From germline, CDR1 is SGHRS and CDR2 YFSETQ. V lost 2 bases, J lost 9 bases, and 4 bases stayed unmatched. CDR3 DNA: TGCGCCAGCAGCTTTGACAGGGGTTCTTCACCCCTCCACTTT. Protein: CASSFDRGSSPLHF.

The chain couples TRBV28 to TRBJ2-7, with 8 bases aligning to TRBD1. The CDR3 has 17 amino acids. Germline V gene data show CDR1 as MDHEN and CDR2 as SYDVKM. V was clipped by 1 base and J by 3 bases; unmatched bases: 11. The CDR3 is CASSLYRQGAFGYEQYF. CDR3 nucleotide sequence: TGTGCCAGCAGTTTATATCGGCAGGGGGCGTTTGGCTACGAGCAGTACTTC.